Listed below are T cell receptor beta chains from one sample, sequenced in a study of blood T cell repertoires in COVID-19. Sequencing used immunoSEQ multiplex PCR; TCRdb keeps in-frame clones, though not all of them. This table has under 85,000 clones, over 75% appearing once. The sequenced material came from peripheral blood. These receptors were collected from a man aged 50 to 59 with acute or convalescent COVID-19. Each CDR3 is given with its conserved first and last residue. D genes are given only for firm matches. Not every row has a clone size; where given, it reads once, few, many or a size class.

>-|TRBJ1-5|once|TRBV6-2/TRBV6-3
CASRPGGGVSNQPQHF
TGTGCCAGCAGACCTGGAGGCGGGGTTAGCAATCAGCCCCAGCATTTT
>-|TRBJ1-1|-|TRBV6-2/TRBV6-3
CASTPLDRNTEAFF
TGTGCCAGCACCCCCCTGGACAGGAACACTGAAGCTTTCTTT
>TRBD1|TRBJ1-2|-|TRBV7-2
CASSLAGTGAHDGGYTF
TGTGCCAGCAGCTTAGCCGGGACAGGGGCCCATGATGGCGGCTACACCTTC
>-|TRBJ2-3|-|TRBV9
CASSASGYSTDTQYF
TGTGCCAGCAGCGCCAGCGGTTATAGCACAGATACGCAGTATTTT
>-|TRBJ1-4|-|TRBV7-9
CASSPNPWQGWTNEKLFF
TGTGCCAGCAGCCCTAACCCGTGGCAGGGGTGGACTAATGAAAAACTGTTTTTT
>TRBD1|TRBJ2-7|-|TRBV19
CASRQLRDRGYEQYF
TGTGCCAGTAGGCAACTGCGGGACAGGGGCTACGAGCAGTACTTC
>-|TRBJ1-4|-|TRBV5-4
CASSLRRIRGTNEKLFF
TGTGCCAGCAGCCTCCGGCGGATTAGAGGAACTAATGAAAAACTGTTTTTT
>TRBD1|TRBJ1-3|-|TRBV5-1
CASMGQGAGNTIYF
TGCGCCAGCATGGGACAGGGCGCTGGAAACACCATATATTTT
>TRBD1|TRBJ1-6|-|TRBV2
CASTSPRQGAKSPLHF
TGTGCCAGCACCTCGCCGAGACAGGGGGCTAAGTCACCCCTCCACTTT
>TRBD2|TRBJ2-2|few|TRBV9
CARRGAGGANTGELFF
TGTGCCCGCCGCGGGGCCGGGGGGGCGAACACCGGGGAGCTGTTTTTT
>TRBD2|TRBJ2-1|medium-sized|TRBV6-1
CASSEGTSGGAEQFF
TGTGCCAGCAGTGAAGGGACTAGCGGGGGGGCGGAGCAGTTCTTC
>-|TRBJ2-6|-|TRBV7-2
CASSPKTPGANVLTF
TGTGCCAGCAGCCCAAAGACTCCAGGGGCCAACGTCCTGACTTTC
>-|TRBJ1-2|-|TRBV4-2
CASSQQTENYGYTF
TGTGCCAGCAGCCAACAGACAGAGAACTATGGCTACACCTTC
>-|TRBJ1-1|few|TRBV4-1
CASSQDAGANTEAFF
TGCGCCAGCAGCCAAGATGCAGGGGCGAACACTGAAGCTTTCTTT
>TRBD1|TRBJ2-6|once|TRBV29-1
CSVEDRGSGTGGPGANVLTF
TGCAGCGTTGAAGATCGTGGGTCTGGGACAGGGGGCCCTGGGGCCAACGTCCTGACTTTC
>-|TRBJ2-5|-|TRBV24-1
CATSDPNGETQYF
TGTGCCACCAGTGATCCTAACGGAGAGACCCAGTACTTC
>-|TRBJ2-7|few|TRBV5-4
CASSGGKSGRPDSTYEQYF
TGTGCCAGCAGCGGGGGGAAATCGGGCAGACCCGATAGTACCTACGAGCAGTACTTC
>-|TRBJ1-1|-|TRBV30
CAWSEGTMNTEAFF
TGTGCCTGGAGTGAGGGGACAATGAACACTGAAGCTTTCTTT
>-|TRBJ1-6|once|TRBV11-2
CASSLELARGSPLHF
TGTGCCAGCAGCTTAGAATTGGCTCGGGGATCACCCCTCCACTTT
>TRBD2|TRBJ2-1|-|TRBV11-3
CASSRGLGSLNEQFF
TGTGCCAGCAGCCGGGGACTAGGGTCTCTCAATGAGCAGTTCTTC
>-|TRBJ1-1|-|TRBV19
CASSIRQTGLNTEAFF
TGTGCCAGTAGTATTCGCCAGACAGGCCTGAACACTGAAGCTTTCTTT
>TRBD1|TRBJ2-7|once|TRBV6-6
CATKGQGYEQYF
TGTGCCACCAAGGGACAGGGCTACGAGCAGTACTTC
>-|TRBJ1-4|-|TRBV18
CASSPPRSTNEKLFF
TGTGCCAGCTCACCACCCCGTTCGACTAATGAAAAACTGTTTTTT
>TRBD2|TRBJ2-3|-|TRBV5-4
CASSMDPSGSSVSDTQYF
TGTGCCAGCAGCATGGATCCTAGCGGGAGTTCGGTATCAGATACGCAGTATTTT
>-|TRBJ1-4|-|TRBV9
CASSVRGSNEKLFF
TGTGCCAGCAGCGTTCGGGGATCTAATGAAAAACTGTTTTTT
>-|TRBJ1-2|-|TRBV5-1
CASSLEFGGESYGYTF
TGCGCCAGCAGCTTGGAGTTCGGGGGGGAGAGCTATGGCTACACCTTC
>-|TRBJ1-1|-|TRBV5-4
CASTREQFPMNTEAFF
TGTGCCAGCACGCGTGAACAGTTCCCCATGAACACTGAAGCTTTCTTT
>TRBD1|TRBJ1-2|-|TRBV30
CAWSKGANNYGYTF
TGTGCCTGGAGCAAGGGGGCGAATAACTATGGCTACACCTTC
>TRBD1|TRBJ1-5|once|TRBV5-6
CASSRDRGGGNQPQHF
TGTGCCAGCAGCCGGGACAGGGGCGGGGGCAATCAGCCCCAGCATTTT
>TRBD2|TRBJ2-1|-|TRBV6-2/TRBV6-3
CASSSPTSGSSSSYNEQFF
TGTGCCAGCAGTTCCCCGACTAGCGGGTCCTCTAGCTCCTACAATGAGCAGTTCTTC
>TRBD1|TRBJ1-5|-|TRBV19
CASKTGGTNQPQHF
TGTGCCAGTAAGACAGGGGGAACCAATCAGCCCCAGCATTTT
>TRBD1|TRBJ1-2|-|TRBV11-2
CASSFQGANGYTF
TGTGCCAGCAGCTTTCAGGGGGCAAATGGCTACACCTTC
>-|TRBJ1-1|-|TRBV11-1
CASSSGRAHGTEAFF
TGTGCCAGCAGCTCCGGCAGGGCTCATGGCACTGAAGCTTTCTTT
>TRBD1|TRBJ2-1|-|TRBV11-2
CASSPPGTGRNNEQFF
TGTGCCAGCAGCCCCCCGGGGACAGGGCGAAACAATGAGCAGTTCTTC
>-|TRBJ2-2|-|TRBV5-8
CASRPGLRNTGELFF
TGTGCCAGCAGACCGGGACTTCGGAACACCGGGGAGCTGTTTTTT
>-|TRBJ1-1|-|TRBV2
CASSDTENTEAFF
TGTGCCAGCAGTGACACAGAGAACACTGAAGCTTTCTTT
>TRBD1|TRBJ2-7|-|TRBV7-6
CASSSRQGSYEQYF
TGTGCCAGCAGCTCCCGACAGGGGTCCTACGAGCAGTACTTC
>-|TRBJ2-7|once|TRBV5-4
CASSQGGSFGYEQYF
TGTGCCAGCAGTCAAGGCGGCTCGTTCGGCTACGAGCAGTACTTC
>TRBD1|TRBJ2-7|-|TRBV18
CASSPMGQTYEQYF
TGTGCCAGCTCACCTATGGGACAGACATACGAGCAGTACTTC
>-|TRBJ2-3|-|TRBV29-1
CSLSSGTDTQYF
TGCAGCCTCTCGAGTGGCACAGATACGCAGTATTTT
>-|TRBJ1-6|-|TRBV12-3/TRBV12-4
CASSLQNSPLHF
TGTGCCAGCAGTTTACAGAATTCACCCCTCCACTTT
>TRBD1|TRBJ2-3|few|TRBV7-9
CASSTLRGPPTQYF
TGTGCCAGCAGCACCCTTAGGGGGCCCCCTACGCAGTATTTT
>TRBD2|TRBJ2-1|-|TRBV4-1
CASSQSQRRNSSGRGGLNEQFF
TGCGCCAGCAGCCAATCCCAAAGGCGGAACTCTAGCGGGAGAGGGGGCCTGAATGAGCAGTTCTTC